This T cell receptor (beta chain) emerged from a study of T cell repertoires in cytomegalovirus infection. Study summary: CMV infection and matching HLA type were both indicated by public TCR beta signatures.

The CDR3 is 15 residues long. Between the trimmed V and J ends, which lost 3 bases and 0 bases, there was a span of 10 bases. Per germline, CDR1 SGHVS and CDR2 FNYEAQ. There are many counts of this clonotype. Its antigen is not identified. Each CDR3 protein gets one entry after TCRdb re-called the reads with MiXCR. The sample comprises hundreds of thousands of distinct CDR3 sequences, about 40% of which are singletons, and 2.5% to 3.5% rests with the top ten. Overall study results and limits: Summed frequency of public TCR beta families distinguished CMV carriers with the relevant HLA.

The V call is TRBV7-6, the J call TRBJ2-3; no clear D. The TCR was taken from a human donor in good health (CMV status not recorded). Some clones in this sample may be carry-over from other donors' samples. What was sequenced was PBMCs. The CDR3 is CASSFSVGSTDTQYF. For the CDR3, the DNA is TGTGCCAGCAGCTTTAGTGTCGGAAGCACAGATACGCAGTATTTT.